Listed below are T cell receptor beta chains from one sample, sequenced in a study of regulatory T cells in long-lasting Graves disease. MiXCR, run by TCRdb on the multiplex PCR reads, gives a single entry per CDR3 protein. The repertoire holds 400,000 to 550,000 distinct CDR3 sequences, with over 15% as singletons. This same sample was also part of a study on T cells in Graves' hyperthyroidism and ophthalmopathy.

The sample consisted of peripheral blood mononuclear cells (PBMCs), taken at new diagnosis, from a patient treated with antithyroid drugs. The receptors come from a woman in her 30s with Graves disease. Both conserved end residues are part of each CDR3. A D gene is named only where the DNA matches it firmly. Only part of the rows carry a size: once, few, many, or a class if the clone is expanded.

CDR3 length	D gene	J gene	clone size	V gene	CDR3 protein	CDR3 DNA
13	TRBD1	TRBJ1-2	many	TRBV6-2/TRBV6-3	CASRGQGSRGYTF	TGTGCCAGCAGAGGACAGGGTAGCAGAGGCTACACCTTC
14	-	TRBJ1-1	many	TRBV5-1	CASTRAIGDTEAFF	TGCGCCAGCACCCGGGCCATAGGCGACACTGAAGCTTTCTTT
15	-	TRBJ2-2	many	TRBV14	CASSPGQTPTGELFF	TGTGCCAGCAGCCCAGGACAAACCCCGACCGGGGAGCTGTTTTTT
16	TRBD2	TRBJ2-2	-	TRBV29-1	CSVRGPSGTNTGELFF	TGCAGCGTCCGAGGTCCTAGCGGGACGAACACCGGGGAGCTGTTTTTT
11	-	TRBJ2-1	many	TRBV5-1	CASSDVGKQFF	TGCGCCAGCAGCGACGTCGGGAAGCAGTTCTTC
17	-	TRBJ1-5	few	TRBV6-1	CASSELRTDGLSQPQHF	TGTGCCAGCAGTGAACTTAGGACAGACGGGTTGAGTCAGCCCCAGCATTTT
10	-	TRBJ1-1	many	TRBV18	CATKGIEAFF	TGTGCCACGAAAGGGATTGAAGCTTTCTTT
14	-	TRBJ2-5	once	TRBV3-1	CASSQQGTQETQYF	TGTGCCAGCTCACAACAGGGGACTCAAGAGACCCAGTACTTC
15	TRBD1	TRBJ1-5	-	TRBV19	CASTAIRDSHQPQHF	TGTGCCAGTACCGCTATCCGGGACAGCCATCAGCCCCAGCATTTT
15	-	TRBJ1-1	many	TRBV2	CASSEVLAGNTEAFF	TGTGCCAGCAGTGAAGTGTTGGCCGGCAACACTGAAGCTTTCTTT
13	-	TRBJ2-1	many	TRBV11-2	CASSFGPSYEQFF	TGTGCCAGCAGCTTCGGACCCTCATATGAGCAGTTCTTC
16	-	TRBJ1-5	many	TRBV3-1	CASSLTFGGGNQPQHF	TGTGCCAGCAGCCTCACATTCGGGGGTGGCAATCAGCCCCAGCATTTT
15	-	TRBJ2-2	-	TRBV12-3/TRBV12-4	CASSFPGADPGELFF	TGTGCCAGCAGTTTCCCCGGGGCCGATCCCGGGGAGCTGTTTTTT
15	-	TRBJ1-5	few	TRBV7-8	CASSPTGGGNQPQRF	TGTGCCAGCAGCCCGACGGGGGGTGGCAATCAGCCCCAGCGTTTT
15	TRBD1	TRBJ1-2	many	TRBV12-3/TRBV12-4	CASSTGQGVGYGYTF	TGTGCCAGCAGTACAGGACAGGGGGTAGGCTATGGCTACACCTTC
15	-	TRBJ2-1	few	TRBV19	CASRQRGLAENEQFF	TGTGCCAGCAGACAGCGAGGCCTTGCGGAAAATGAGCAGTTCTTC
17	-	TRBJ2-7	-	TRBV15	CATQSRNAQGSPYEQYF	TGTGCCACCCAATCGAGAAATGCCCAGGGGTCCCCCTACGAGCAGTACTTC
15	TRBD1	TRBJ2-2	-	TRBV6-5	CASSYWTGETGELFF	TGTGCCAGCAGTTACTGGACAGGGGAGACCGGGGAGCTGTTTTTT
11	-	TRBJ2-7	many	TRBV27	CASSSVGEQYF	TGTGCCAGCAGTTCGGTGGGCGAGCAGTACTTC
16	TRBD1	TRBJ2-4	few	TRBV2	CASSLGPGQGADIQYF	TGTGCCAGCAGTTTAGGCCCCGGACAGGGAGCGGACATTCAGTACTTC
14	TRBD2	TRBJ2-3	few	TRBV19	CASGGLAGADTQYF	TGTGCCAGTGGGGGACTAGCGGGAGCAGATACGCAGTATTTT
14	-	TRBJ2-4	-	TRBV18	CASSPPVAKNIQYF	TGTGCCAGCTCACCACCGGTAGCCAAAAACATTCAGTACTTC
17	TRBD1	TRBJ2-1	-	TRBV5-1	CASSIRQGRLSYSEQFF	TGCGCCAGCAGCATAAGACAGGGACGACTTTCCTACAGTGAGCAGTTCTTC
19	-	TRBJ1-1	-	TRBV7-9	CASSLGSIWKPGARTEAFF	TGTGCCAGCAGCCTAGGGTCTATTTGGAAACCGGGGGCGCGGACTGAAGCTTTCTTT
14	-	TRBJ2-3	-	TRBV7-3	CASSPRQYTDTQYF	TGTGCCAGCAGCCCAAGACAGTACACAGATACGCAGTATTTT
16	TRBD2	TRBJ2-1	-	TRBV19	CASSMLAGDSYNEQFF	TGTGCCAGTAGTATGTTAGCGGGAGATTCCTACAATGAGCAGTTCTTC